This T cell receptor (beta chain) appears in the sequencing data of a study of post-analysis software for immune sequencing data. Overall study findings and caveats: In patients, TRBV5-6, TRBV5-1 and TRBV20-1 belonged to roughly five TRBV segments found more frequently than in controls.

The authors incorporated unique molecular identifiers into the TCR beta cDNA libraries. MiXCR was run by TCRdb on the PCR reads, yielding one entry per CDR3 protein. This table holds hundreds of thousands of distinct CDR3 sequences, around 60% found once. Germline V gene lookup returns CDR1 SGHDN and CDR2 FVKESK. The CDR3 loop spans 14 amino acids. V lost 5 bases and J lost 0, with 9 bases in between. This clonotype was seen more than once but under ten times. Antigen unknown. The TCR originated in a girl aged 2 to 10 with multiple sclerosis. J is TRBJ2-3 and V is TRBV14; D may be TRBD1 (5 bases). Sequences were obtained from blood. The CDR3 spells CASSSRQSTDTQYF. The CDR3 DNA is TGTGCCAGCAGCTCCCGACAGAGCACAGATACGCAGTATTTT.